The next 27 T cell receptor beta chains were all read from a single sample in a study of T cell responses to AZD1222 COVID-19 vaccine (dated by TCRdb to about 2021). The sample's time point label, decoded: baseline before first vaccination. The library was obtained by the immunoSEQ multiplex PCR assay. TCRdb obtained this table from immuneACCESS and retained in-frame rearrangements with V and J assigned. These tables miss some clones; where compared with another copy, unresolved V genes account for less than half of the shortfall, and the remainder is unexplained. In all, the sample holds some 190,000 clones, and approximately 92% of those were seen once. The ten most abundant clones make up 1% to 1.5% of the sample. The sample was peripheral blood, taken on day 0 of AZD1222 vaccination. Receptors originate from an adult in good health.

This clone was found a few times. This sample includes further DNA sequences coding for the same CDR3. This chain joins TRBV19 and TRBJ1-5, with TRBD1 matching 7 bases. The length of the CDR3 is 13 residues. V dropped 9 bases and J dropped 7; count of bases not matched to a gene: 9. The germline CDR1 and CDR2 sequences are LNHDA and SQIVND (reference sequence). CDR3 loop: CASSRQGGQPQHF. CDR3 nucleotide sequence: TGTGCCAGCTCGCGACAGGGCGGCCAGCCCCAGCATTTT.

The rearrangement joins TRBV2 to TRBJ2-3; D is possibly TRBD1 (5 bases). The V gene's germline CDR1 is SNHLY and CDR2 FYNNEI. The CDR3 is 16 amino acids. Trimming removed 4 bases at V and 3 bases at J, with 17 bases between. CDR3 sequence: CASSVLDLQATDTQYF. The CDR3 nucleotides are TGTGCCAGCAGTGTACTGGATCTACAGGCTACAGATACGCAGTATTTT.

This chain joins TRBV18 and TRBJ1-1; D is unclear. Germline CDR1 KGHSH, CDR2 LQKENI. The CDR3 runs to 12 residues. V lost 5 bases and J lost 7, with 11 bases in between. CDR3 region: CASSAPGFEAFF. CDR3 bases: TGTGCCAGCTCAGCCCCGGGCTTTGAAGCTTTCTTT.

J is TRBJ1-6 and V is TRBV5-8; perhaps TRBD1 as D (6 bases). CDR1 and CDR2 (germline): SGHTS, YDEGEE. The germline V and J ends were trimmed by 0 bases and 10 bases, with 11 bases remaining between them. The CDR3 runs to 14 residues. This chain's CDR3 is CASSLGQAFSPLHF. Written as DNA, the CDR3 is TGTGCCAGCAGCTTGGGACAGGCTTTCTCACCCCTCCACTTT.

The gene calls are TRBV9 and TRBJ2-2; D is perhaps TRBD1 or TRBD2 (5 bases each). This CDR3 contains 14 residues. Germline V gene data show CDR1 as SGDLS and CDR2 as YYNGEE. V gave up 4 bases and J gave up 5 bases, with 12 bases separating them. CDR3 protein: CASSSRDLTGELFF. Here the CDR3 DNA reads TGTGCCAGCAGCTCCCGGGACCTGACCGGGGAGCTGTTTTTT.

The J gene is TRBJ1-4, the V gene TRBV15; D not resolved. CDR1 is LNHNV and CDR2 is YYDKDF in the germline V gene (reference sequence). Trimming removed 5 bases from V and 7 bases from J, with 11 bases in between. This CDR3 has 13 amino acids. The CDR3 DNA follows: TGTGCCACCAGCCCAGGTATGAGTGAAAAACTGTTTTTT. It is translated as CATSPGMSEKLFF.

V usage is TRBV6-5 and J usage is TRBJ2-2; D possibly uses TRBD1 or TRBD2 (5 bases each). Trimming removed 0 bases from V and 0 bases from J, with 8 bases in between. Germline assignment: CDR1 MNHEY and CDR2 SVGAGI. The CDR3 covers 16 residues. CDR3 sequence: CASSYSRGANTGELFF. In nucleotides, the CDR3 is TGTGCCAGCAGTTACTCGAGGGGCGCGAACACCGGGGAGCTGTTTTTT.

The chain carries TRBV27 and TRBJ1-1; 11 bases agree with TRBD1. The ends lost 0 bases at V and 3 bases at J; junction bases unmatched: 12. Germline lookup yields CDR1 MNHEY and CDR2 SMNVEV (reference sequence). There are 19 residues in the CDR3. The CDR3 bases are TGTGCCAGCAGTTTATCATGGGGACAGGGGGAGGGGATGGACACTGAAGCTTTCTTT. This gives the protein CASSLSWGQGEGMDTEAFF.

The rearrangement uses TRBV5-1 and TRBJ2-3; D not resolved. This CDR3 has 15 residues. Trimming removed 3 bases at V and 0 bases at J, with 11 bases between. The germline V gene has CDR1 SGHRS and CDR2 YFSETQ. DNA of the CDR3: TGCGCCAGCAGCTCCCGGGCCCCGAGCACAGATACGCAGTATTTT. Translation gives CASSSRAPSTDTQYF.

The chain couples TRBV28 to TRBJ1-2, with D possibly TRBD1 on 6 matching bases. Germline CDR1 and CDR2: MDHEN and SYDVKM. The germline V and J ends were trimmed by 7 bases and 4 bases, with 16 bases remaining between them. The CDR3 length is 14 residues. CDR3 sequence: CASTPQGLVYGYTF. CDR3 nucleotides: TGTGCCAGCACCCCCCAGGGGCTAGTCTATGGCTACACCTTC.

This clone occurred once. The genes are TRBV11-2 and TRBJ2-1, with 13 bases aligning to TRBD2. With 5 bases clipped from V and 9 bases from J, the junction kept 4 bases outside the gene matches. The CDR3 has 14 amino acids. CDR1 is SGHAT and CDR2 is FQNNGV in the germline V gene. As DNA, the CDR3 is TGTGCCAGCAGCGGGGGACTAGCGGGGACTGAGCAGTTCTTC. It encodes CASSGGLAGTEQFF.

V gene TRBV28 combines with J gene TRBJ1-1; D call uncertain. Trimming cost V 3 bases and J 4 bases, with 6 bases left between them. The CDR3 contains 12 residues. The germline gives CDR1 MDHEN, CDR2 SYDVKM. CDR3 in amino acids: CASSLWITEAFF. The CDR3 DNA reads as TGTGCCAGCAGTTTGTGGATCACTGAAGCTTTCTTT.

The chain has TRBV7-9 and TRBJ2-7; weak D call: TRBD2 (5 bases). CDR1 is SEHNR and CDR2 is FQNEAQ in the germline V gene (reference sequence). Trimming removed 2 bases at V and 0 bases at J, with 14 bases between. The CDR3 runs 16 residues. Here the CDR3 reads CASSLPARATSYEQYF. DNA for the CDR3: TGTGCCAGCAGCTTACCCGCGCGGGCGACCTCCTACGAGCAGTACTTC.

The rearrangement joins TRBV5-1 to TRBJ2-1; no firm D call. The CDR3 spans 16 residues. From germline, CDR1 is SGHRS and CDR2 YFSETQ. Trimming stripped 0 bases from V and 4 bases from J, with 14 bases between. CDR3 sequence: CASSLVLGRPYNEQFF. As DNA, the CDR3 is TGCGCCAGCAGCTTGGTTCTCGGGCGACCATACAATGAGCAGTTCTTC.

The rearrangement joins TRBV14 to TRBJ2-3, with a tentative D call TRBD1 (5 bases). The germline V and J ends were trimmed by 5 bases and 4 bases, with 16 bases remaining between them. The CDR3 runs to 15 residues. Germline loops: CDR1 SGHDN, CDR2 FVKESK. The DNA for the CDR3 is TGTGCCAGCAGCTACACGCAGGGTTGGGCAGATACGCAGTATTTT. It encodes CASSYTQGWADTQYF. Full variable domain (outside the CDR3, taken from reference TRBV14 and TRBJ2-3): EAGVTQFPSHSVIEKGQTVTLRCDPISGHDNLYWYRRVMGKEIKFLLHFVKESKQDESGMPNNRFLAERTGGTYSTLKVQPAELEDSGVYFCASSYTQGWADTQYFGPGTRLTVL.

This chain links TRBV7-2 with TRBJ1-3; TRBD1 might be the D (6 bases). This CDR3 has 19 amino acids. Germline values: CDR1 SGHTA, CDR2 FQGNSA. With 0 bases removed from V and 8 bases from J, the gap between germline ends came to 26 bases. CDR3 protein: CASSLALGLHREYGDTIYF. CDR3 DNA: TGTGCCAGCAGCTTAGCTCTAGGACTCCACAGGGAGTACGGGGACACCATATATTTT.

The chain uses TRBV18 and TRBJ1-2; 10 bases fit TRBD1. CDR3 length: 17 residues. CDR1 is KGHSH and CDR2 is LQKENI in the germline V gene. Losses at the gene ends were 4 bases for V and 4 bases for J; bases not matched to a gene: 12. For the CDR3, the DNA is TGTGCCAGCTCACTTGCCCGGGACAGGGGACCCTTCTATGGCTACACCTTC. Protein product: CASSLARDRGPFYGYTF.

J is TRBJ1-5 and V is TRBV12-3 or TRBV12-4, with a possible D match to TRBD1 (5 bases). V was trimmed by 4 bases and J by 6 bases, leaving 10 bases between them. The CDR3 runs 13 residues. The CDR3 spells CASSSQGTQPQHF. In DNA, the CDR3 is TGTGCCAGCAGTTCGCAGGGCACTCAGCCCCAGCATTTT.

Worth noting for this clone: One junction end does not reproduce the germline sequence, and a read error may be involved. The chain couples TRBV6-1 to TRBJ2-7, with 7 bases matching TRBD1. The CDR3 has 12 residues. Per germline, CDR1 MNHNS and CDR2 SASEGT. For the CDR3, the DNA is TGTGCCAGCAGAGAAGGGGGCGGGGAGCAGTACTTC. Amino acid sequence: CASREGGGEQYF.

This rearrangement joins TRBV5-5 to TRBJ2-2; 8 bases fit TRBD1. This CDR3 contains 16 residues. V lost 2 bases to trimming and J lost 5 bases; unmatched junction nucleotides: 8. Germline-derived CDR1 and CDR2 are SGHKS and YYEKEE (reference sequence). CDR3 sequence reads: CASSFLDRGQTGELFF. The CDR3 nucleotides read TGTGCCAGCAGCTTCCTTGACAGGGGTCAAACCGGGGAGCTGTTTTTT.

This chain's CDR3 is CASSKGGPTGTDTQYF. CDR3 in DNA: TGTGCCAGCAGCAAAGGTGGACCCACAGGGACCGATACGCAGTATTTT. The chain has TRBV21-1 and TRBJ2-3; TRBD1 reflects the table's D call only, with no check against the DNA. TRBV21-1 is an annotated pseudogene. This CDR3 is built from 16 residues.

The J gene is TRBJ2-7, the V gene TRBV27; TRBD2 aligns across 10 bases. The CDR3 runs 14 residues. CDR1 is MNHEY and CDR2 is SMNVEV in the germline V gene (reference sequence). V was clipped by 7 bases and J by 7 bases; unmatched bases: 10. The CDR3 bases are TGTGCCAGCAACCTAGCGGGGGACCGGGGTGAGCAGTACTTC. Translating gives CASNLAGDRGEQYF.

The CDR3 loop is CASQFDTAANEQFF. CDR3 in DNA: TGTGCCTCCCAATTCGACACAGCAGCCAATGAGCAGTTCTTC. The V call is TRBV2, the J call TRBJ2-1; D not resolved. The length of the CDR3 is 14 residues. Germline CDR1 SNHLY, CDR2 FYNNEI. The V end lost 11 bases, the J end lost 6 bases, and 20 bases lay between the germline ends. The full variable domain, its missing parts supplied by reference TRBV2 and TRBJ2-1, is EPEVTQTPSHQVTQMGQEVILRCVPISNHLYFYWYRQILGQKVEFLVSFYNNEISEKSEIFDDQFSVERPDGSNFTLKIRSTKLEDSAMYFCASQFDTAANEQFFGPGTRLTVL.

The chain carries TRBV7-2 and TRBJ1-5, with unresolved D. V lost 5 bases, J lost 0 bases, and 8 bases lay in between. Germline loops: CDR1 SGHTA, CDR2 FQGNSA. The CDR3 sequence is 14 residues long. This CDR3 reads CASSRTFSNQPQHF. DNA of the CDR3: TGTGCCAGCAGCCGCACCTTTAGCAATCAGCCCCAGCATTTT.

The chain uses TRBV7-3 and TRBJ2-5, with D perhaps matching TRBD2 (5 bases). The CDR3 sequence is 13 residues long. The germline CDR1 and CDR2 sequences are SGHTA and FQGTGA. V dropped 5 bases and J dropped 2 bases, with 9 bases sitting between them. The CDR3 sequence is CASSGSAQETQYF. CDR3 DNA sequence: TGTGCCAGCAGCGGGAGCGCACAAGAGACCCAGTACTTC.

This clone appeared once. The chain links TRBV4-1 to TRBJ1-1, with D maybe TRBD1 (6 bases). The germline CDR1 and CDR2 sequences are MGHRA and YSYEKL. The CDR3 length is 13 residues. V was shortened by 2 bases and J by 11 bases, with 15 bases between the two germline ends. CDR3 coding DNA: TGCGCCAGCAGCCAAAAGACAGGTCCAGTGGCTTTCTTT. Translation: CASSQKTGPVAFF.

The CDR3 protein is CASKARTGGATEAFF. CDR3 coding DNA: TGTGCCAGCAAAGCTAGGACAGGGGGCGCGACTGAAGCTTTCTTT. The chain uses TRBV2 and TRBJ1-1, with 11 bases fitting TRBD1. J gave up 5 bases and V 7 bases, and 9 bases lay outside the gene matches. The CDR3 extends over 15 amino acids. CDR1 and CDR2 (germline): SNHLY, FYNNEI.